These T cell receptor beta chains were read from a single sample in a study of Ad26.COV2.S vaccination and SARS-CoV-2 variants. Assay used: immunoSEQ multiplex PCR; TCRdb lists only in-frame clones, some missing. The repertoire has about 430,000 clones, about 93% of them found once; the top ten carry about 12%. Sequencing was performed on peripheral blood, taken in a trial of Ad26.COV2.S vaccine versus placebo. These receptors were taken from a person aged 18 to 65 who received the Ad26.COV2.S COVID-19 vaccine or a placebo. CDR3s include the opening cysteine and the closing phenylalanine or tryptophan. Fields, in order: D gene, V gene, J gene, CDR3 protein. D genes are given only for firm matches.

D gene: TRBD2
V gene: TRBV15
J gene: TRBJ2-1
CDR3 protein: CATSRVTGGSNEQFF

D gene: NA
V gene: TRBV27
J gene: TRBJ1-1
CDR3 protein: CASSRLGRENTEAFF

D gene: NA
V gene: TRBV28
J gene: TRBJ1-5
CDR3 protein: CASSLTSDSQPQHF

D gene: NA
V gene: TRBV7-6
J gene: TRBJ2-5
CDR3 protein: CASSYRARETQYF

D gene: NA
V gene: TRBV5-1
J gene: TRBJ2-6
CDR3 protein: CASSPSTGTGANVLTF

D gene: NA
V gene: TRBV19
J gene: TRBJ1-5
CDR3 protein: CASSIDAGYQPQHF

D gene: NA
V gene: TRBV27
J gene: TRBJ1-2
CDR3 protein: CASSFRQGHYGYTF

D gene: NA
V gene: TRBV30
J gene: TRBJ1-6
CDR3 protein: CAWQGTRGSPLHF

D gene: NA
V gene: TRBV19
J gene: TRBJ2-1
CDR3 protein: CASRDLGADSYNEQFF

D gene: TRBD2
V gene: TRBV29-1
J gene: TRBJ2-1
CDR3 protein: CSGLAGGGYNEQFF

D gene: NA
V gene: TRBV5-1
J gene: TRBJ1-1
CDR3 protein: CASSLVGVNTEAFF

D gene: NA
V gene: TRBV10-2
J gene: TRBJ2-7
CDR3 protein: CASSDAGTAYEQYF

D gene: TRBD2
V gene: TRBV25-1
J gene: TRBJ2-7
CDR3 protein: CASSFAGVTYEQYF

D gene: NA
V gene: TRBV28
J gene: TRBJ1-2
CDR3 protein: CASSIGGITNYGYTF

D gene: NA
V gene: TRBV27
J gene: TRBJ2-5
CDR3 protein: CASSFGGVRETQYF

D gene: TRBD1
V gene: TRBV11-2
J gene: TRBJ1-5
CDR3 protein: CASSPTGGNQPQHF

D gene: NA
V gene: TRBV29-1
J gene: TRBJ2-1
CDR3 protein: CSVFHGGGGSYNEQFF

D gene: NA
V gene: TRBV29-1
J gene: TRBJ2-7
CDR3 protein: CSVELAGEGSYEQYF

D gene: NA
V gene: TRBV29-1
J gene: TRBJ1-1
CDR3 protein: CSVRELNTEAFF

D gene: NA
V gene: TRBV29-1
J gene: TRBJ1-1
CDR3 protein: CSVKTGNTEAFF

D gene: NA
V gene: TRBV4-2
J gene: TRBJ1-6
CDR3 protein: CASSQEAGSYNSPLHF

D gene: NA
V gene: TRBV28
J gene: TRBJ2-5
CDR3 protein: CASSLDPLETQYF

D gene: TRBD1
V gene: TRBV2
J gene: TRBJ2-1
CDR3 protein: CACRDRNNEQFF

D gene: NA
V gene: TRBV7-9
J gene: TRBJ1-1
CDR3 protein: CASSSPTEAFF

D gene: NA
V gene: TRBV28
J gene: TRBJ2-7
CDR3 protein: CASSPQRKQYF

D gene: NA
V gene: TRBV6-2/TRBV6-3
J gene: TRBJ1-4
CDR3 protein: CASSPTPKATNEKLFF

D gene: NA
V gene: TRBV5-1
J gene: TRBJ1-6
CDR3 protein: CASTVGDGNSPLHF

D gene: NA
V gene: TRBV29-1
J gene: TRBJ2-7
CDR3 protein: CSTYGVTGYEQYF

D gene: NA
V gene: TRBV18
J gene: TRBJ2-1
CDR3 protein: CASSPMDSGPRTEQFF

D gene: TRBD1
V gene: TRBV5-1
J gene: TRBJ1-6
CDR3 protein: CASSLEGQGSSPLHF